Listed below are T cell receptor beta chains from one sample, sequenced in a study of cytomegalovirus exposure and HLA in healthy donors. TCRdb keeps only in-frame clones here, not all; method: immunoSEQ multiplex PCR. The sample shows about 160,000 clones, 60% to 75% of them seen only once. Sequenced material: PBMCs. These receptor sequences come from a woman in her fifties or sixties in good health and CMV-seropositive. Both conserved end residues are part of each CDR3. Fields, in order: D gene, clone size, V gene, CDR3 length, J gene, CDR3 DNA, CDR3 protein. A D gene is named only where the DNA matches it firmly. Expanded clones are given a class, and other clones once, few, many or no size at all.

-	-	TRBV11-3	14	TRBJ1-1	TGTGCCAGCAGCCCGGGAGGTATGAACACTGAAGCTTTCTTT	CASSPGGMNTEAFF
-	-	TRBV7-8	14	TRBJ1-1	TGTGCCAGCAGGATTGGTACAGGAAACACTGAAGCTTTCTTT	CASRIGTGNTEAFF
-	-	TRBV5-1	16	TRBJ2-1	TGCGCCAGCAGCCCCCCAGGGTTCCACACGTACAATGAGCAGTTCTTC	CASSPPGFHTYNEQFF
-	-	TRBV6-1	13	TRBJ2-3	TGTGCCAGCAGTCTCGGACTGGCTGGTACGCAGTATTTT	CASSLGLAGTQYF
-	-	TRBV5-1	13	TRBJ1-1	TGCGCCAGCAGCTTCACCAGGAACACTGAAGCTTTCTTT	CASSFTRNTEAFF
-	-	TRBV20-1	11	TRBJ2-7	TGCAGTGCTAGTACTAGCCAAACCGCGTCCTTC	CSASTSQTASF
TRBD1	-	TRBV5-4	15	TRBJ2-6	TGTGCCAGCAGCTTGAGGACAGGTGGGGCCAACGTCCTGACTTTC	CASSLRTGGANVLTF
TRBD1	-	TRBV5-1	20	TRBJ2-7	TGCGCCAGCAGCTTGGGTTTTACGGGACAGGGGATACCCAGCTCCTACGAGCAGTACTTC	CASSLGFTGQGIPSSYEQYF
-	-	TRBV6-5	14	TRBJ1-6	TGTGCCAGTTGGGGGGGGCAGCCGGGATCACCCCTCCACTTT	CASWGGQPGSPLHF
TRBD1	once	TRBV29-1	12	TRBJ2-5	TGCAGCTCAATGGGACAGTTTTCGTCCCAGTACTTC	CSSMGQFSSQYF
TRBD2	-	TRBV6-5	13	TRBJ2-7	TGTGCCAGCAGGAGCGGGGACTCCTACGAGCAGTACTTC	CASRSGDSYEQYF
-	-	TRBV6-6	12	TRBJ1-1	TGTGCCAGCAGTTCTCAGGGTCGGGAAGCTTTCTTT	CASSSQGREAFF
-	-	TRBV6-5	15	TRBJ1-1	TGTGCCAGCGAGGCCACCGGGGTAATGATGGGTGAAGCTTTCTTT	CASEATGVMMGEAFF
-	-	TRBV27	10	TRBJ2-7	TGTGCCAGCAGTTTCGACGAGCAGTACTTC	CASSFDEQYF
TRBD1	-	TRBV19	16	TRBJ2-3	TGTGCCAGTAGTATGTTGACAGGGAGTTCGGCAGATACGCAGTATTTT	CASSMLTGSSADTQYF
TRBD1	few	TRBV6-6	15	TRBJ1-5	TGTGCCAGCAGCTATAAAACAGGGGGCCGTCAGCCCCAGCATTTT	CASSYKTGGRQPQHF
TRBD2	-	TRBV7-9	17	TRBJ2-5	TGTGCCAGCAGCTTCGGGATGCGGGGGGCGTACCAAGAGACCCAGTACTTC	CASSFGMRGAYQETQYF
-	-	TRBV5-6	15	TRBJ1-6	TGTGCCAGCAGCTCGTATAGCGGTAATCGGTCACCCCTCCACTTT	CASSSYSGNRSPLHF
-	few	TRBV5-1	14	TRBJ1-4	TGCGCCAGCAGCTTGCGGGTTTCAGGGGAAAAACTGTTTTTT	CASSLRVSGEKLFF
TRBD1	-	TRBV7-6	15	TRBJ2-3	TGTGCCAGCAGCGTTACAGGGGGACGCACAGATACGCAGTATTTT	CASSVTGGRTDTQYF
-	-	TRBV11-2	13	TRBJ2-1	TGTGCCAGCAGCTTAGATCTGTGGGCCTGGCAGTTCTTC	CASSLDLWAWQFF
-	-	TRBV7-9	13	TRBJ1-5	TGTGCCAGCAGCTTAACCGGGGATCAGCCCCAGCATTTT	CASSLTGDQPQHF
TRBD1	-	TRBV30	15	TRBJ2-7	TGTGCCTGGAGGGAGGTACGGGGACAGGGGGGCGAGCAGTACTTC	CAWREVRGQGGEQYF
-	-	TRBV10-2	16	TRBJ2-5	TGCGCCAGCAGTGAGTCGGAACGTGGGGGGGCTAAGACCCAGTACTTC	CASSESERGGAKTQYF
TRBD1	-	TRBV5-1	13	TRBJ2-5	TGCGCCAGCGGCACAGGGGCTGGGGAGACCCAGTACTTC	CASGTGAGETQYF
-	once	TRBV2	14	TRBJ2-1	TGTGCCAGCAGTGAAGTGGGCGGGGACAATGAGCAGTTCTTC	CASSEVGGDNEQFF
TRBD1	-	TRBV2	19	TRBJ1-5	TGTGCCAGCAGCGACTATTCTGGCGGGACAGTTTTTAGCAATCAGCCCCAGCATTTT	CASSDYSGGTVFSNQPQHF
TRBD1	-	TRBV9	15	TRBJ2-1	TGTGCCAGCAGCGTAGCTGGGGACAGCTACAATGAGCAGTTCTTC	CASSVAGDSYNEQFF
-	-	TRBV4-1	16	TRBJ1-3	TGCGCCAGCAGCGAACCCAATCGAGGTTCTGGAAACACCATATATTTT	CASSEPNRGSGNTIYF
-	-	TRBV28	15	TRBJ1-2	TGTGCCAGCAGTTTATCCAGGACTCCTAACTATGGCTACACCTTC	CASSLSRTPNYGYTF
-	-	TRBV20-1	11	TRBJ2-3	TGCAGTGCCCCACTAGCAGATACGCAGTATTTT	CSAPLADTQYF
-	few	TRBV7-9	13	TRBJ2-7	TGTGCCAGCAGCTTAGCCAGGTCCTACGAGCAGTACTTC	CASSLARSYEQYF
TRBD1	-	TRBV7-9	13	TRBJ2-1	TGTGCCAGCAGCCCAGGGGGTGGGGATGAGCAGTTCTTC	CASSPGGGDEQFF
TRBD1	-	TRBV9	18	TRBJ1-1	TGTGCCAGCAGCGTAGGTCTTTTTGGGGGACAGGGAGACACTGAAGCTTTCTTT	CASSVGLFGGQGDTEAFF
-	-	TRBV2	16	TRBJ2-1	TGTGCCAGCATTACCCTCGCGGGACGTAAATACAATGAGCAGTTCTTC	CASITLAGRKYNEQFF
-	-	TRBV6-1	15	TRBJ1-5	TGTGCCAGCAGTGATAATGTGCGTACAGACAAGCCCCAGCATTTT	CASSDNVRTDKPQHF
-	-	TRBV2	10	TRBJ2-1	TGTGCCAGCAGTGGTTCGGAGCAGTTCTTC	CASSGSEQFF
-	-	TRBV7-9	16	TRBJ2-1	TGTGCCAGCAGCTTAGCCAGGGTCAGCTCCTACAATGAGCAGTTCTTC	CASSLARVSSYNEQFF